The 15 T cell receptor beta chains presented below share a single source sample, sequenced in a study of blood T cells in healthy people across ages. It was with a sample-barcoded 5' primer and a J-beta primer mix that a second PCR of roughly 7 to 12 cycles was run. Using its own MiXCR run on the 5' RACE reads, TCRdb lists one record per CDR3 protein. The sample comprises roughly 700,000 distinct CDR3 sequences, approximately 49% of which are singletons, and roughly 30% rests with the top ten. The sequenced material came from blood. Receptor source: a woman in her sixties in good health.

This clonotype occurred a few times. This chain joins TRBV3-1 and TRBJ1-2; tentatively, D is TRBD1 (6 bases). This CDR3 has 14 amino acids. V lost 1 base to trimming and J lost 7 bases, with 13 bases between them. Germline-derived CDR1 and CDR2 are LGHDT and YNNKEL (reference sequence). This CDR3 is CASSQAMGASGYTF. The CDR3 nucleotides are TGTGCCAGCAGCCAAGCGATGGGGGCAAGTGGCTACACCTTC.

This clonotype appeared once. The rearrangement links TRBV2 to TRBJ2-5, with 10 bases that match TRBD2. The J segment lost 5 bases and the V segment lost 5 bases, leaving 5 bases of the junction unmatched. The CDR3 covers 14 residues. Germline V lookup: CDR1 SNHLY, CDR2 FYNNEI. CDR3 bases: TGTGCCAGCAGTCCTAGCGGGAGTTCGGAGACCCAGTACTTC. It yields the protein CASSPSGSSETQYF. Full variable domain (rest looked up from reference TRBV2 and TRBJ2-5): EPEVTQTPSHQVTQMGQEVILRCVPISNHLYFYWYRQILGQKVEFLVSFYNNEISEKSEIFDDQFSVERPDGSNFTLKIRSTKLEDSAMYFCASSPSGSSETQYFGPGTRLLVL.

The rearrangement links TRBV28 to TRBJ2-7, with 7 bases that match TRBD2. This CDR3 contains 15 residues. Germline V gene lookup returns CDR1 MDHEN and CDR2 SYDVKM. After removal of 7 bases from V and 0 bases from J, the junction contained 9 bases not matched to a gene. CDR3 sequence: CASKSPGRGSYEQYF. In nucleotides, the CDR3 is TGTGCCAGCAAGTCGCCGGGGAGGGGCTCCTACGAGCAGTACTTC.

The rearrangement links TRBV9 to TRBJ2-7; D may be TRBD1 (6 bases). CDR3 length: 14 residues. The germline CDR1 and CDR2 sequences are SGDLS and YYNGEE. Deletions cut 1 base from V and 1 base from J, with 9 bases between. CDR3 residues: CASSVLGHSYEQYF. In DNA form, the CDR3 reads TGTGCCAGCAGCGTATTGGGACATTCCTACGAGCAGTACTTC.

Comment on this clonotype: Germline is not matched at one junction end, which may reflect a read error. This chain connects TRBV20-1 to TRBJ2-5; D perhaps matches TRBD2 (6 bases). Per germline, CDR1 DFQATT and CDR2 SNEGSKA (reference sequence). The CDR3 totals 14 residues. CDR3 protein: CSASLGLVQETRYF. The CDR3 nucleotides are TGCAGTGCTAGCCTGGGACTTGTTCAAGAGACCCGGTACTTC.

CDR3: CATSVRGGYEQYF. The DNA for the CDR3 is TGTGCCACCAGCGTCAGGGGGGGCTACGAGCAGTACTTC. The chain links TRBV15 to TRBJ2-7; the D gene could be TRBD1 or TRBD2 (7 bases each). The V end lost 5 bases, the J end lost 3 bases, and 11 bases lay between the germline ends. CDR1 LNHNV and CDR2 YYDKDF come from the germline V gene (reference sequence). This CDR3 contains 13 residues.

This clonotype turned up a few times. The chain links TRBV20-1 to TRBJ2-5, with a tentative D call TRBD1 (6 bases). V was pared by 2 bases and J by 8 bases, with 15 bases between. The CDR3 contains 13 residues. Germline CDR1 is DFQATT and CDR2 is SNEGSKA (reference sequence). The CDR3 nucleotides read TGCAGTGCTAGATCTCAGGTGGGGGCTACCCAGTACTTC. Amino acid sequence: CSARSQVGATQYF.

This clonotype was seen more than once but under ten times. The gene calls are TRBV10-3 and TRBJ2-7, with D hard to call. The CDR3 is 12 residues long. Germline lookup yields CDR1 ENHRY and CDR2 SYGVKD. V dropped 8 bases and J dropped 2 bases, with 10 bases sitting between them. DNA of the CDR3: TGTGCCATCGGACCCTACACCTACGAGCAGTACTTC. This encodes CAIGPYTYEQYF.

On this clonotype itself: Germline is not matched at one junction end, which may reflect a read error. This chain uses TRBV5-1 with TRBJ1-1, with 7 bases fitting TRBD1. The CDR3 is made up of 15 amino acids. Germline loops: CDR1 SGHRS, CDR2 YFSETQ. CDR3 loop: CANSSLSTGNSEAFF. The CDR3 coding sequence is TGCGCCAACAGCTCCCTCTCGACAGGGAACTCTGAAGCTTTCTTT.

The V gene is TRBV27, the J gene TRBJ2-7; 14 positions agree with TRBD2. J was trimmed by 5 bases and V by 0 bases; bases with no gene match: 0. The germline V gene has CDR1 MNHEY and CDR2 SMNVEV (reference sequence). CDR3 length equals 15 residues. CDR3 protein: CASSLSTSGRDEQYF. CDR3 nucleotides: TGTGCCAGCAGTTTATCGACTAGCGGGAGGGACGAGCAGTACTTC.

The rearrangement uses TRBV20-1 and TRBJ2-5; TRBD2 matches 9 bases. CDR1 and CDR2 from the germline V gene are DFQATT and SNEGSKA (reference sequence). The CDR3 runs 18 residues. With 0 bases clipped from V and 2 bases from J, the junction kept 13 bases outside the gene matches. The DNA for the CDR3 is TGCAGTGCTAGAGACCCGGGACTAGCTTGGGGGGCACAAGAGACCCAGTACTTC. Its protein is CSARDPGLAWGAQETQYF.

This chain connects TRBV18 to TRBJ2-7; 7 nucleotides align to TRBD2. Germline CDR1 and CDR2: KGHSH and LQKENI. J lost 1 base, V lost 2 bases, and 11 bases had no gene match. The CDR3 has 17 residues. The DNA for the CDR3 is TGTGCCAGCTCACCAAAGGGCCCCGGGACTAAGTCCTACGAGCAGTACTTC. It codes for CASSPKGPGTKSYEQYF.

The rearrangement joins TRBV7-9 to TRBJ2-1; tentative D call: TRBD2 (5 bases). The J call is doubtful: the DNA matches TRBJ2-7 better. Germline V gene sequence: CDR1 SEHNR, CDR2 FQNEAQ (reference sequence). This CDR3 spans 15 amino acids. The CDR3 nucleotides are TGTGCCAGCAGCTCCCGTGGGAGCGCACACAATGAGCAGTACTTC. Its translation: CASSSRGSAHNEQYF.

The chain uses TRBV4-2 and TRBJ2-1; D is unclear. This CDR3 is built from 15 residues. CDR1 is LGHNA, CDR2 YNFKEQ, per germline. Trimming cost V 5 bases and J 0 bases, with 11 bases left between them. The CDR3 sequence: CASSDGPSSYNEQFF. CDR3 bases: TGTGCCAGCAGCGACGGTCCGAGCTCCTACAATGAGCAGTTCTTC.

The chain links TRBV29-1 to TRBJ2-7, with D hard to call. The CDR3 has 12 residues. Germline lookup yields CDR1 SQVTM and CDR2 ANQGSEA. The CDR3 coding sequence is TGCAGTGCATGGATAGGAACCTACGAGCAGTACTTC. It translates to CSAWIGTYEQYF.